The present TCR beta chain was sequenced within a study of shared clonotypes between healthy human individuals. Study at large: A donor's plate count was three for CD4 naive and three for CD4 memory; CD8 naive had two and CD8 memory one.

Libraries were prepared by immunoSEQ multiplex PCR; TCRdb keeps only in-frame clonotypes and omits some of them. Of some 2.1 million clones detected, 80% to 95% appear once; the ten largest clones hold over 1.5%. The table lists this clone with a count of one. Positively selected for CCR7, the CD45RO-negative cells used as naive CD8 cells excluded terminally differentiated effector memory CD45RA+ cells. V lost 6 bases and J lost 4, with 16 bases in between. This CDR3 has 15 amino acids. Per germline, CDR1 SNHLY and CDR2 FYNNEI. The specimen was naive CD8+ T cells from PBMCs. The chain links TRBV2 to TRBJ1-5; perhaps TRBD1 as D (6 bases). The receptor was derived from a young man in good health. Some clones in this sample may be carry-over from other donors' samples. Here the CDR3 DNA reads TGTGCCAGCAGGGGGGGCCGGGGGACGAATCAGCCCCAGCATTTT. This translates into CASRGGRGTNQPQHF.